The 6 T cell receptor beta chains below were found in one sample sequenced in a study of cytomegalovirus exposure and HLA in healthy donors. Sequenced by immunoSEQ multiplex PCR; TCRdb stores in-frame clones only, minus some. The profile shows roughly 150,000 clones, around 89% of them singletons. The source material was PBMCs. Receptors originate from a man aged 18-30 years in good health and CMV-seronegative.

V usage is TRBV10-3 and J usage is TRBJ1-5; TRBD1 matches at 7 bases. The germline V gene has CDR1 ENHRY and CDR2 SYGVKD. This CDR3 has 12 amino acids. The junction had 2 bases not matched to a gene; V was cut back by 7 bases and J by 5 bases. CDR3 coding DNA: TGTGCCATCAAAGGACAGGATCAGCCCCAGCATTTT. Protein sequence: CAIKGQDQPQHF.

The chain carries TRBV29-1 and TRBJ1-1; D unclear. V lost 4 bases and J lost 4, with 22 bases in between. This CDR3 has 16 residues. Germline assignment: CDR1 SQVTM and CDR2 ANQGSEA. The CDR3: CSVVKTSGGGSTEAFF. As DNA, the CDR3 is TGCAGCGTTGTCAAAACCTCGGGCGGCGGGAGCACTGAAGCTTTCTTT.

CDR3 in DNA: TGTGCCAGCTCACCACAGGAGGGCACTAATGAAAAACTGTTTTTT. Its translation: CASSPQEGTNEKLFF. This rearrangement joins TRBV18 to TRBJ1-4, with D hard to call. V was pared by 1 base and J by 2 bases, with 8 bases between. The CDR3 covers 15 residues. Germline V lookup: CDR1 KGHSH, CDR2 LQKENI.

The chain is built from TRBV28 and TRBJ2-3; possible D gene TRBD2, 5 bases. The CDR3 totals 14 residues. Germline V gene lookup returns CDR1 MDHEN and CDR2 SYDVKM. V was clipped by 1 base and J by 2 bases, with 7 bases between them. CDR3 coding DNA: TGTGCCAGCAGTTTATCGGGGAACACAGATACGCAGTATTTT. Amino acids: CASSLSGNTDTQYF.

The table lists this clone with many counts. The CDR3 protein is CASSQDREAYNEQFF. The DNA for the CDR3 is TGTGCCAGCAGCCAAGATCGGGAGGCCTACAATGAGCAGTTCTTC. The rearrangement uses TRBV4-2 and TRBJ2-1, with TRBD2 matching 7 bases. CDR3 length: 15 residues. Germline V lookup: CDR1 LGHNA, CDR2 YNFKEQ. The V segment lost 0 bases and the J segment 2 bases; nucleotides outside the gene matches: 1.

This chain uses TRBV11-2 with TRBJ2-7; no firm D call. Germline V CDR1 and CDR2: SGHAT, FQNNGV. With 2 bases removed from V and 4 bases from J, the gap between germline ends came to 15 bases. The CDR3 length is 15 residues. This chain's CDR3 is CASSLFISDGYEQYF. CDR3 nucleotide sequence: TGTGCCAGCAGCTTATTCATCAGCGACGGGTACGAGCAGTACTTC.